This T cell receptor beta chain comes out of a study of T cell responses to AZD1222 COVID-19 vaccine. The table came from immunoSEQ multiplex PCR; TCRdb's copy has only in-frame clones and leaves some out. The sample carries 35,000 to 55,000 clones, about 80% recorded once. Points from the study as a whole: After two AZD1222 doses, spike-specific TCR breadth and depth rose versus day 0.

Germline lookup yields CDR1 MNHNY and CDR2 SVGAGI (reference sequence). This CDR3 is 13 amino acids long. The ends lost 10 bases at V and 1 base at J; junction bases unmatched: 4. A note on this clone: Its antigen is not identified.

The chain is built from TRBV6-6 and TRBJ2-1; TRBD2 agrees at 7 bases. The material sequenced was peripheral blood, taken 28 days after the second dose of the MenACWY control vaccine. This TCR was sampled from an adult who received the MenACWY meningococcal vaccine as a control. The DNA for the CDR3 is TGTGCCACTGCGGGGGAGTCCTACAATGAGCAGTTCTTC. Amino acid sequence: CATAGESYNEQFF.